The 5 T cell receptor beta chains below were found in one sample sequenced in a study of blood T cell repertoires in COVID-19. TCRdb's table, derived via immunoSEQ multiplex PCR, lists solely in-frame clones and lacks some. This table holds some 300,000 clones, about 85% found once. The specimen was peripheral blood. These receptors were obtained from a woman between 45 and 65 years old with active or convalescent COVID-19.

The gene calls are TRBV6-1 and TRBJ2-5; D gene ambiguous. The CDR3 contains 14 residues. Germline V gives CDR1 MNHNS, CDR2 SASEGT. Trimming left V 2 bases short and J 2 bases short, with 9 bases between. CDR3: CASSEWATQETQYF. CDR3 nucleotide sequence: TGTGCCAGCAGTGAATGGGCCACTCAAGAGACCCAGTACTTC.

The rearrangement joins TRBV23-1 to TRBJ1-2; no reliable D call. TRBV23-1 is an ORF for which the function is uncertain. The CDR3 spans 13 residues. V lost 2 bases and J lost 3, with 7 bases in between. The CDR3 sequence is CASSQSGHYGYTF. CDR3 sequence (DNA): TGCGCCAGCAGTCAAAGCGGACACTATGGCTACACCTTC.

V gene TRBV7-9 combines with J gene TRBJ1-2; TRBD1 might be the D (5 bases). The CDR3 runs 13 residues. Germline lookup yields CDR1 SEHNR and CDR2 FQNEAQ (reference sequence). V lost 5 bases and J 4 bases, leaving 11 bases between the germline ends. The CDR3 coding sequence is TGTGCCAGCAGCACCCGACAGTCCTATGGCTACACCTTC. It encodes CASSTRQSYGYTF.

This clone was detected a few times. The chain couples TRBV18 to TRBJ1-4, with D tentatively TRBD1 (6 bases). V was pared by 1 base and J by 3 bases, with 6 bases between. The germline CDR1 and CDR2 sequences are KGHSH and LQKENI. The CDR3 consists of 14 residues. The CDR3 loop is CASSPQGANEKLFF. The CDR3 DNA reads TGTGCCAGCTCACCACAGGGGGCTAATGAAAAACTGTTTTTT.

This sequence joins TRBV19 and TRBJ1-2, with D hard to call. The CDR3 runs 13 residues. Per the germline V gene, CDR1 is LNHDA and CDR2 is SQIVND (reference sequence). Trimming left V 7 bases short and J 4 bases short, with 13 bases between. The CDR3 coding sequence is TGTGCCAGTACAGGACTCTGGGGCTATGGCTACACCTTC. It specifies CASTGLWGYGYTF.